This T cell receptor (beta chain) is from a study of blood T cell repertoires in COVID-19. Study-level background: Sites in the United States, Italy and Spain provided acute and convalescent COVID-19 samples. From T cells, B-cell-depleted T cells, or PBMCs came the material, which was cDNA or gDNA.

As handled by the study authors: Counts of nucleated cells, estimated from reference gene primer amplification, were obtained. Profiled with immunoSEQ multiplex PCR; TCRdb holds only in-frame clones, not every one. From that table come the V and J calls and clone size; the DNA was used to work out D and trimming. The table records tens of thousands of clones, 88% of them present only once. The sequence was collected from a man aged 50 to 59 with acute or convalescent COVID-19. Sequencing was carried out using peripheral blood.

The CDR3 region is CASTPTGTPYGYTF. As DNA, the CDR3 is TGTGCCAGCACCCCTACCGGGACACCCTATGGCTACACCTTC. The chain couples TRBV6-2 or TRBV6-3 to TRBJ1-2; TRBD1 might be the D (6 bases). The CDR3 loop spans 14 amino acids. V lost 7 bases and J lost 4, with 16 bases in between. Germline V gene sequence: CDR1 MNHEY, CDR2 SVGEGT.